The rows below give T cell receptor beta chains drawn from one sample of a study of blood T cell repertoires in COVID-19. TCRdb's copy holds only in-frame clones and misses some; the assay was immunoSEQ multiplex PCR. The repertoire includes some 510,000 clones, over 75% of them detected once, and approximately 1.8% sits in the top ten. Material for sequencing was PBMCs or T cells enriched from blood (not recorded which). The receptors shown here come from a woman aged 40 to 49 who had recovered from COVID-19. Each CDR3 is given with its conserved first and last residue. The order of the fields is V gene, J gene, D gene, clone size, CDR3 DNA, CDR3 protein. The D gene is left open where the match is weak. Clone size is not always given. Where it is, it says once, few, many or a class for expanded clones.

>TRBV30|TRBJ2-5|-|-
TGTGCCTGGAGAGTTGTGGGAGGAGGCGAGACCCAGTACTTC
CAWRVVGGGETQYF
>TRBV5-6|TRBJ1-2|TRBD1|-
TGTGCCAGCAGCTCTCCGGGGCAGGGGGGAGGAGGCTACACCTTC
CASSSPGQGGGGYTF
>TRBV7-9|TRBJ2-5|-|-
TGTGCCAGCAGCTTAGGAGGACAGCTAGAGACCCAGTACTTC
CASSLGGQLETQYF
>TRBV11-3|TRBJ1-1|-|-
TGTGCCAGCAGCTTCGGGAGGAACACTGAAGCTTTCTTT
CASSFGRNTEAFF
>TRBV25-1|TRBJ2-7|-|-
TGTGCCAGCATTAAACCCCCCGCAGATTTCTCCTACGAGCAGTACTTC
CASIKPPADFSYEQYF
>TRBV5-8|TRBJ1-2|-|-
TGTGCCAGCAGCTTGTATAGGGGTGGCTACACCTTC
CASSLYRGGYTF
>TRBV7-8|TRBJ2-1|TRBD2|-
TGTGCCAGCAGCCCCCGAACGGGAGGATACAATGAGCAGTTCTTC
CASSPRTGGYNEQFF
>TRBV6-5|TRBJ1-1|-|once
TGTGCCAGCACCCGAACCCCAGGGTTGAACACTGAAGCTTTCTTT
CASTRTPGLNTEAFF
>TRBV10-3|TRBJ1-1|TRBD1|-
TGTGCCACCTTAGGACAGGGGAACACTGAAGCTTTCTTT
CATLGQGNTEAFF
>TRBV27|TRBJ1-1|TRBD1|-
TGTGCCAGCAGGGATTCGGCCAGGGGGCGGGCTGAAGCTTTCTTT
CASRDSARGRAEAFF
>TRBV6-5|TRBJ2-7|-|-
TGTGCCAGCAGTCAGTACCCTTCCTACGAGCAGTACTTC
CASSQYPSYEQYF
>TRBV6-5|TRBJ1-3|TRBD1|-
TGTGCCAGCAGTTACTCCAATCAGGGGGCTGGAAACACCATATATTTT
CASSYSNQGAGNTIYF
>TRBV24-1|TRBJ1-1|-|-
TGTGCCACCAGTCAAGACAGGAACACTGAAGCTTTCTTT
CATSQDRNTEAFF
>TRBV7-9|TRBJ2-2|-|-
TGTGCCAGCCCGCGGGGCTCGGCCGGGGAGCTGTTTTTT
CASPRGSAGELFF
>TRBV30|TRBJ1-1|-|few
TGTGCCTGGATTAGGGGAAGGGTCTTGGACCCCGAAGCTTTCTTT
CAWIRGRVLDPEAFF
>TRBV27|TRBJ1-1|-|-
TGTGCCAGCAGTACCGGGACAAAGGTACGGGAAGCTTTCTTT
CASSTGTKVREAFF
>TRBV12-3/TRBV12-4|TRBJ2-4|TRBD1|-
TGTGCCAGCAGTCCCTACAGGGGCGGCATTCAGTACTTC
CASSPYRGGIQYF
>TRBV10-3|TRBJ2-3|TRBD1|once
TGTGCCATCAGTACGACGGGACAGGGGGATACGCAGTATTTT
CAISTTGQGDTQYF
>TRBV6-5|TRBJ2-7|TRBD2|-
TGTGCCAGCAGCCGGGGGGGCACCTACGAGCAGTACTTC
CASSRGGTYEQYF
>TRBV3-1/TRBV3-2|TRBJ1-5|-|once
TGTGCCAGCAGCCTTTGGAACAGGGCCCATCAGCCCCAGCATTTT
CASSLWNRAHQPQHF
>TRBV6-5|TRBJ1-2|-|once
TGTGCCAGCAGTCCCGGACGGGGAGGTGGCTACACCTTC
CASSPGRGGGYTF
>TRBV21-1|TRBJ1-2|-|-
TGTGCCAGCATAAACAGCTTCTATGGCTACACCTTC
CASINSFYGYTF
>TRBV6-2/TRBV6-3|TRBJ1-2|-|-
TGTGCCAGCAGCCAACGAGGCGGCCACTATGGCTACACCTTC
CASSQRGGHYGYTF
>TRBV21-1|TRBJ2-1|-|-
TGTGCCACCTATCGGGACAGGGAGACTAGCGGGAGGGCAGGTGAGCAGTTCTTC
CATYRDRETSGRAGEQFF
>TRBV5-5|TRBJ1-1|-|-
TGTGCCAGCAGCTTGGCCGGGTCGGGGTCTGAAGCTTTCTTT
CASSLAGSGSEAFF
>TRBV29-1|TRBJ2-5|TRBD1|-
TGCAGCGGGACCAGGACAGGACTGAAGGAGACCCAGTACTTC
CSGTRTGLKETQYF
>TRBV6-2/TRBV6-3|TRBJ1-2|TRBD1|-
TGTGCCAGCAGTTTAGGGGTCGAGGGGACAGGGGGTCTACGCTACACCTTC
CASSLGVEGTGGLRYTF
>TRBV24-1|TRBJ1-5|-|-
TGTGCCACCGGGACTGAACAGCCCCAGCATTTT
CATGTEQPQHF
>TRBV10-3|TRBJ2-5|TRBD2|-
TGTGCCACCACCCCCCGGCTAGCGGGAGAAGAGACCCAGTACTTC
CATTPRLAGEETQYF
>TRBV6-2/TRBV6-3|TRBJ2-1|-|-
TGTGCCAGCAGTTCCAGGACTACTGAAAGCTCCTACAATGAGCAGTTCTTC
CASSSRTTESSYNEQFF
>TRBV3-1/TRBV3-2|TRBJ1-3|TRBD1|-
TGTGCCAGCAGCGAATACAGGGGGCAAGGAAACACCATATATTTT
CASSEYRGQGNTIYF
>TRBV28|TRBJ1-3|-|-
TGTGCCAGCAGTTTATTATCACAGGGTGGCTCTGGAAACACCATATATTTT
CASSLLSQGGSGNTIYF
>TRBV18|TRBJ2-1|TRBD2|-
TGTGCCAGCTCACCACCGAGAGGGACTAGCGGGAGTGATGAGCAGTTCTTC
CASSPPRGTSGSDEQFF
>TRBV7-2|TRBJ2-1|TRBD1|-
TGTGCCAGCAGCTTAGTGGGGGACAGCTCCTACAATGAGCAGTTCTTC
CASSLVGDSSYNEQFF
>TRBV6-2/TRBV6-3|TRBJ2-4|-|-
TGTGCCAGCAGTGACACGGCTGAGGGTGGCGTCGCCAAAAACATTCAGTACTTC
CASSDTAEGGVAKNIQYF
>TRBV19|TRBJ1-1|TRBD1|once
TGTGCCAGTAGAGAACCCGACAGGGACCTTGAAGCTTTCTTT
CASREPDRDLEAFF
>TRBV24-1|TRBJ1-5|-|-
TGTGCCACCAGTGACGGGGTTCAGCCCCAGCATTTT
CATSDGVQPQHF
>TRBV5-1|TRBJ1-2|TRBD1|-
TGCGCCAGCTCAACAGGGGATACTAACTATGGCTACACCTTC
CASSTGDTNYGYTF
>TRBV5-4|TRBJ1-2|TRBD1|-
TGTGCCAGCAGCCCCGGAGGGGGACAGGGCTTCTATGGCTACACCTTC
CASSPGGGQGFYGYTF
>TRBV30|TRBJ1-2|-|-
TGTGCCTGGAGACGGACGGGGGTAGTGAATGGCTACACCTTC
CAWRRTGVVNGYTF
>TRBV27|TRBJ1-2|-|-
TGTGCCAGCAGTCCGGTCGGTAGATATGGCTACACCTTC
CASSPVGRYGYTF
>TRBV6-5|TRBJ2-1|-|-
TGTGCCAGCATCTTCGAATTAGTCTCCTACAATGAGCAGTTCTTC
CASIFELVSYNEQFF
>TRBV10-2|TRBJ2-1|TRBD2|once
TGCGCCAGCACCGGGACTAGCGGGATACAAACCTACAATGAGCAGTTCTTC
CASTGTSGIQTYNEQFF
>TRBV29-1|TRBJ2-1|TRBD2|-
TGCAGCGGTGGGGGGGCTAGCGGGAGGACCTACAATGAGCAGTTCTTC
CSGGGASGRTYNEQFF
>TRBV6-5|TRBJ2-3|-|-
TGTGCCAGCAGCCACCCGACAGGAACGCAGTATTTT
CASSHPTGTQYF
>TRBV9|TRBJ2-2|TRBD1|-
TGTGCCAGCAGCACGGGACAGGGTTTGTCCGGGGAGCTGTTTTTT
CASSTGQGLSGELFF
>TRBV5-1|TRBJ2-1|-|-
TGCGCCAGCAGCTTGGATGTGGGGGCTAGCTCCTACAATGAGCAGTTCTTC
CASSLDVGASSYNEQFF
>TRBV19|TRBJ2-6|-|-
TGTGCCAGTAGTATGCTTGGCAGGGGCGAAACCGGGGCCAACGTCCTGACTTTC
CASSMLGRGETGANVLTF
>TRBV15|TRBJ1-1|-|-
TGTGCCACCAGCCCCCCGGGACATGCGAACACTGAAGCTTTCTTT
CATSPPGHANTEAFF
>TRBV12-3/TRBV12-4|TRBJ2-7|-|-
TGTGCCAGCAGTCCCTTATTGGCCCGCGAGCAGTACTTC
CASSPLLAREQYF
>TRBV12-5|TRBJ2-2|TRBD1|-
TGTGCTAGTGGTCCTCCGGGACAGGGGTCAAAACACACCGGGGAGCTGTTTTTT
CASGPPGQGSKHTGELFF
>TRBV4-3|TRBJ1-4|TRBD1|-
TGCGCCAGCAGCCAAGCTTTCGGACAGGGTGGAGAAAAACTGTTTTTT
CASSQAFGQGGEKLFF
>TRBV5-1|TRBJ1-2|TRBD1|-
TGCGCCAGCAGCTCGAGACAGGGGCTAACTAACTATGGCTACACCTTC
CASSSRQGLTNYGYTF
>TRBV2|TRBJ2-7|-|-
TGTGCCAGCAGTCTTTCCGGGGATAGCTCCTACGAGCAGTACTTC
CASSLSGDSSYEQYF
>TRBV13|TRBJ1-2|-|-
TGTGCCAGCAGCCCAGGCCGGGATCACTATGGCTACACCTTC
CASSPGRDHYGYTF
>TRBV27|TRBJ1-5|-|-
TGTGCCAGCAGCCCGGGACACTACAATCAGCCCCAGCATTTT
CASSPGHYNQPQHF
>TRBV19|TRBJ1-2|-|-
TGTGCCAGTAGTATATTCAGCTATGGCTACACCTTC
CASSIFSYGYTF